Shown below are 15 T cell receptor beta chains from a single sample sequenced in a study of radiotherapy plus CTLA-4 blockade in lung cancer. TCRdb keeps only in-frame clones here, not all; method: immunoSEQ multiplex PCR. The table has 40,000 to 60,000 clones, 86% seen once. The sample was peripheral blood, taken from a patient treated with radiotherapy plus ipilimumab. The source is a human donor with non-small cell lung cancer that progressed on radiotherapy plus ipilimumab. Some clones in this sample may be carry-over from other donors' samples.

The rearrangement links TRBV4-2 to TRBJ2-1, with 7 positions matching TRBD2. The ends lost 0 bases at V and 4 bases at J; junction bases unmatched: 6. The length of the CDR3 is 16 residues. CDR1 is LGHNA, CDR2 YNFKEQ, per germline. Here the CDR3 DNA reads TGTGCCAGCAGCCAAGAGAGCCGGGGGGATTACAATGAGCAGTTCTTC. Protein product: CASSQESRGDYNEQFF.

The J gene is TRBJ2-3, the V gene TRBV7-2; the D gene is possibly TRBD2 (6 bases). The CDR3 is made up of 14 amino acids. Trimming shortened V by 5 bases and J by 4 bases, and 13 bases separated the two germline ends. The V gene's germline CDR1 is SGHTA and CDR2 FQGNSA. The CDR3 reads CASSPGGRPDTQYF. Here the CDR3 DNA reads TGTGCCAGCAGCCCAGGTGGGAGGCCAGATACGCAGTATTTT.

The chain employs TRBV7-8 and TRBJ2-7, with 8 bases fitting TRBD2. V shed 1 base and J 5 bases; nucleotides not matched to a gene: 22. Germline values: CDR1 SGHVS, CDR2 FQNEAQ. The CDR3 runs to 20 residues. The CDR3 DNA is TGTGCCAGCAGCTTAGGGATTGGAGAAGTAGCGGGAAACAAGGCGGACGAGCAGTACTTC. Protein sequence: CASSLGIGEVAGNKADEQYF. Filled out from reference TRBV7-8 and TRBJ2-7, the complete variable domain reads GAGVSQSPRYKVAKRGQDVALRCDPISGHVSLFWYQQALGQGPEFLTYFQNEAQLDKSGLPSDRFFAERPEGSVSTLKIQRTQQEDSAVYLCASSLGIGEVAGNKADEQYFGPGTRLTVT.

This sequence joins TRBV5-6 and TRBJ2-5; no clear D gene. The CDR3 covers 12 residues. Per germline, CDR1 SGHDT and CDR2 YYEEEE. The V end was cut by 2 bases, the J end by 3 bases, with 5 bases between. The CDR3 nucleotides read TGTGCCAGCAGCTTTTCCGAAGAGACCCAGTACTTC. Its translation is CASSFSEETQYF.

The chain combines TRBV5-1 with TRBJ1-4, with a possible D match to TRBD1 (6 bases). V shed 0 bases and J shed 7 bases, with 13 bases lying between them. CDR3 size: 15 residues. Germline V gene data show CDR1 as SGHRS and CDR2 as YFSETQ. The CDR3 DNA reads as TGCGCCAGCAGCTTGGAGGGCAGGGGTGGTGAAAAACTGTTTTTT. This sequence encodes CASSLEGRGGEKLFF.

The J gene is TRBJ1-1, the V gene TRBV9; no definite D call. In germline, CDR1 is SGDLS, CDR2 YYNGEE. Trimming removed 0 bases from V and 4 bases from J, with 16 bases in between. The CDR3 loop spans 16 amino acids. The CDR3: CASSVAFQAGSTEAFF. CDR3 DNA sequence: TGTGCCAGCAGCGTAGCTTTCCAGGCTGGGAGCACTGAAGCTTTCTTT. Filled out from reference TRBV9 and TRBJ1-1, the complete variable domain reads DSGVTQTPKHLITATGQRVTLRCSPRSGDLSVYWYQQSLDQGLQFLIQYYNGEERAKGNILERFSAQQFPDLHSELNLSSLELGDSALYFCASSVAFQAGSTEAFFGQGTRLTVV.

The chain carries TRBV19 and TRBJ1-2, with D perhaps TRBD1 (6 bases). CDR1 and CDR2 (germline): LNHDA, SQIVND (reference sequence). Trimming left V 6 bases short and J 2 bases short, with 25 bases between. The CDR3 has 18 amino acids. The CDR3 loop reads CASSRRERRGARNYGYTF. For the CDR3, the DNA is TGTGCCAGTAGCCGTCGGGAAAGACGGGGGGCGCGGAACTATGGCTACACCTTC.

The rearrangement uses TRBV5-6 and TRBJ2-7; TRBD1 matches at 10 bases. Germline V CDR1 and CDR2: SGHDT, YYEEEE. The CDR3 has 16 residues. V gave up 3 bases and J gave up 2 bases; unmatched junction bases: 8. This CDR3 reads CASSWGTGVFPYEQYF. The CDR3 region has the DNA TGTGCCAGCAGCTGGGGGACAGGGGTATTTCCCTACGAGCAGTACTTC.

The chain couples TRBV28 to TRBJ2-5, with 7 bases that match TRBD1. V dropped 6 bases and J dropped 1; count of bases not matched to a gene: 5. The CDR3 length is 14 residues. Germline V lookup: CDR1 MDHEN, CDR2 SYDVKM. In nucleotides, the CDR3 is TGTGCCAGCAGCTGGGGACAGAGCCAAGAGACCCAGTACTTC. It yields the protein CASSWGQSQETQYF.

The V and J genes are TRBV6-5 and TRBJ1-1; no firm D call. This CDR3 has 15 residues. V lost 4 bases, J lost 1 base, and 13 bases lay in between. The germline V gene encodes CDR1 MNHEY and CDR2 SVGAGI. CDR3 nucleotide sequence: TGTGCCAGCAGTTCCGCGGGATACAAGAACACTGAAGCTTTCTTT. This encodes CASSSAGYKNTEAFF.

CDR3 DNA sequence: TGTGCCAGCAGCCCAAACAGGGGACAGGGTGTTATTGGTGGCTACACCTTC. It codes for CASSPNRGQGVIGGYTF. The rearrangement joins TRBV7-2 to TRBJ1-2; TRBD1 agrees at 9 bases. The CDR3 sequence is 17 residues long. Germline-derived CDR1 and CDR2 are SGHTA and FQGNSA. V was clipped by 5 bases and J by 7 bases; unmatched bases: 17.

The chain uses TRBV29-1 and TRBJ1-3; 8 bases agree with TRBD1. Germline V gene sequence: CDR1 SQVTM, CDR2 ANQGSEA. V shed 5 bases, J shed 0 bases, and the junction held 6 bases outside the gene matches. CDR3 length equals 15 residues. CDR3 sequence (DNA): TGCAGCGTTTTCCGGACAGGGACCTCTGGAAACACCATATATTTT. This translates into CSVFRTGTSGNTIYF. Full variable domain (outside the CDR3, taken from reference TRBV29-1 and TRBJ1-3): SAVISQKPSRDICQRGTSLTIQCQVDSQVTMMFWYRQQPGQSLTLIATANQGSEATYESGFVIDKFPISRPNLTFSTLTVSNMSPEDSSIYLCSVFRTGTSGNTIYFGEGSWLTVV.

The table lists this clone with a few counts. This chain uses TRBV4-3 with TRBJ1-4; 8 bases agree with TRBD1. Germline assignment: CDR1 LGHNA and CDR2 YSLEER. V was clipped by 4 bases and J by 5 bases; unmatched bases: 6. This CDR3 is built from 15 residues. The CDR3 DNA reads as TGCGCCAGCAGCCTTAAAGACAGGGGCAATGAAAAACTGTTTTTT. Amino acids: CASSLKDRGNEKLFF.

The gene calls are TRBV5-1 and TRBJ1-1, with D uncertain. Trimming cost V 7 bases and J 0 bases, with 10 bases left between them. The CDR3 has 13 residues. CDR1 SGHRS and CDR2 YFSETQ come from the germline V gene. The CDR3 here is CASQEGMNTEAFF. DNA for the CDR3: TGCGCCAGCCAAGAGGGTATGAACACTGAAGCTTTCTTT.

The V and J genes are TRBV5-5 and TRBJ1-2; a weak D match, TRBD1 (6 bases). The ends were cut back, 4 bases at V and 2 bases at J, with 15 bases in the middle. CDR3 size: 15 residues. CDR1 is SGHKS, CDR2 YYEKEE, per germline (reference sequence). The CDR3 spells CASSLRDMLNYGYTF. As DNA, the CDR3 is TGTGCCAGCAGCCTCCGGGACATGCTAAACTATGGCTACACCTTC.